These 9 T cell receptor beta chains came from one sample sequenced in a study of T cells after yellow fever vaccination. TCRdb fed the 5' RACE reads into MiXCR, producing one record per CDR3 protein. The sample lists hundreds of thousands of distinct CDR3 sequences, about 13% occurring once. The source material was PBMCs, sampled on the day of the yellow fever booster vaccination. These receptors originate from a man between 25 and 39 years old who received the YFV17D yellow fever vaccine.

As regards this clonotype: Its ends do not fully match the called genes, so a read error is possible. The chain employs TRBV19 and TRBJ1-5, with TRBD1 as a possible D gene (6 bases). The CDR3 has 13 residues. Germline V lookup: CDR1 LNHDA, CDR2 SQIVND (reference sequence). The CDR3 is CVSTKQGIQPQHF. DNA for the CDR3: TGTGTCAGTACTAAACAGGGTATTCAGCCCCAGCATTTT.

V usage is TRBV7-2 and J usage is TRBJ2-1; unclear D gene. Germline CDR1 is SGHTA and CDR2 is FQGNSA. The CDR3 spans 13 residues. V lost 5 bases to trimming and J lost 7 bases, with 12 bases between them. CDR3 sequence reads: CASSPPLRNEQFF. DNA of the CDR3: TGTGCCAGCAGCCCCCCCCTCAGGAATGAGCAGTTCTTC. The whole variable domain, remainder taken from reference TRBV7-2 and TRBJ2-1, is GAGVSQSPSNKVTEKGKDVELRCDPISGHTALYWYRQSLGQGLEFLIYFQGNSAPDKSGLPSDRFSAERTGGSVSTLTIQRTQQEDSAVYLCASSPPLRNEQFFGPGTRLTVL.

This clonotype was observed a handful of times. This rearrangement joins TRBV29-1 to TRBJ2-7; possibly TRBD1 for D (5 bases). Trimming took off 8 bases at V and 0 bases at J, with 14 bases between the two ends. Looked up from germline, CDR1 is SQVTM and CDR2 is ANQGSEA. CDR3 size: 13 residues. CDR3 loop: CSYRQAVSYEQYF. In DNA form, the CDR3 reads TGCAGCTACAGGCAGGCGGTCTCCTACGAGCAGTACTTC.

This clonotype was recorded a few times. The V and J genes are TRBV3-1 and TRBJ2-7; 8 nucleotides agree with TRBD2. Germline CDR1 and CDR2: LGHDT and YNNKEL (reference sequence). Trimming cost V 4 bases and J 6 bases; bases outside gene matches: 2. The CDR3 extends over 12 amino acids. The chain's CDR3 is CASSRSGAEQYF. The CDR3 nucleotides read TGTGCCAGCAGCCGTAGCGGGGCCGAGCAGTACTTC.

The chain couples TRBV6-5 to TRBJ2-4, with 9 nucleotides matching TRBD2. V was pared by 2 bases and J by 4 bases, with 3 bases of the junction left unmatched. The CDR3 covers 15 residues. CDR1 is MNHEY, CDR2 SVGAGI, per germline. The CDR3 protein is CASSYGSGSKNIQYF. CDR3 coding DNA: TGTGCCAGCAGTTACGGTAGCGGGAGTAAAAACATTCAGTACTTC.

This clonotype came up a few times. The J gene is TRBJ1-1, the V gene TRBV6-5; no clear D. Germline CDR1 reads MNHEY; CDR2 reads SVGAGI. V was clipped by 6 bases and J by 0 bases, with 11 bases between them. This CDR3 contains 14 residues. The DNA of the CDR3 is TGTGCCAGCAGGATTTCCAGCGTGAACACTGAAGCTTTCTTT. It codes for CASRISSVNTEAFF.

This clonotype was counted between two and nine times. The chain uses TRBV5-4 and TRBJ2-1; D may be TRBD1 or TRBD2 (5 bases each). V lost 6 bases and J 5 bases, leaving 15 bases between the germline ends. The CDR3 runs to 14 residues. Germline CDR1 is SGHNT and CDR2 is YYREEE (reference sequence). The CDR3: CASTLQGPHNEQFF. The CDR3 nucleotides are TGTGCCAGCACCCTCCAGGGACCCCACAATGAGCAGTTCTTC.

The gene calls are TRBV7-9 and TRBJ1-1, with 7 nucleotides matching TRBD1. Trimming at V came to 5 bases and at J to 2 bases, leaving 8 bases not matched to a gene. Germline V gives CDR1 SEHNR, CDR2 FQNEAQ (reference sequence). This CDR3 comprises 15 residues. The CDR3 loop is CASSHNRDRNTEAFF. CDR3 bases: TGTGCCAGCAGCCATAACCGGGACAGAAACACTGAAGCTTTCTTT.

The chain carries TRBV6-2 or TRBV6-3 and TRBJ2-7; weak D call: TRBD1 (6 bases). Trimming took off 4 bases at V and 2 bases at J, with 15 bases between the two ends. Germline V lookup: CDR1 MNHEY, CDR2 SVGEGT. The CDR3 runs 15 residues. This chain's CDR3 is CASSSAQGFPYEQYF. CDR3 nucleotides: TGTGCCAGCAGTTCGGCACAGGGATTTCCCTACGAGCAGTACTTC.